The clone carrying this TCR beta chain has only a few counts. Its antigen is currently unknown. This specimen comes from a study of T cell repertoires in cytomegalovirus infection. Overall study: CMV infection plus the matching HLA type was flagged by public TCR beta signatures. General study points: Cumulated frequencies of public TCR beta families served to identify carriers of CMV plus the relevant HLA. There were HLA-C-restricted CMV-specific TCR beta clonotypes dominating the ex vivo response.

TCRdb analysed the reads with MiXCR anew, one entry per CDR3 protein. Seen here are roughly 920,000 distinct CDR3 sequences, 31% observed once, and the top ten hold about 14%. The source is a human donor in good health (CMV status not recorded). Some clones in this sample may be carry-over from other donors' samples. This specimen consisted of cultured CD8+ T cells from PBMCs, obtained from culture after CMV antigen stimulation.

The CDR3 is CASSAPGTSGGSSYNEQFF. CDR3 coding DNA: TGTGCCAGCAGTGCACCCGGGACTAGCGGGGGGTCCTCCTACAATGAGCAGTTCTTC. This chain links TRBV12-3 or TRBV12-4 with TRBJ2-1; 15 positions agree with TRBD2. The CDR3 is made up of 19 amino acids. V shed 5 bases, J shed 0 bases, and the junction held 8 bases outside the gene matches.